This section outlines one T cell receptor (beta chain) sequence together with its context. This specimen belongs to a study of blood T cell repertoires in COVID-19. Study information: In each case, the material was cDNA or gDNA derived from T cells, B-cell-depleted T cells, or PBMCs.

Germline assignment: CDR1 SGHNT and CDR2 YENEEA. The CDR3 length is 16 residues. Trimming removed 1 base from V and 11 bases from J, with 21 bases in between. Produced via immunoSEQ multiplex PCR; TCRdb's table is partial and in-frame only. This sample has around 220,000 clones, with 80% to 90% found just once. This TCR was recovered from a woman aged 80 or older with acute or convalescent COVID-19. V gene TRBV11-3 combines with J gene TRBJ1-5, with D uncertain. The sequenced material came from peripheral blood. The CDR3 region is CASSLVDPPRRPAQHF. The CDR3 DNA sequence: TGTGCCAGCAGCTTAGTGGATCCCCCTAGGAGGCCAGCCCAGCATTTT.